A single TCR beta chain is shown here with its context. Its antigen is currently unknown. Germline loops: CDR1 SGHRS, CDR2 YFSETQ. The V and J ends lost 0 bases and 6 bases respectively, with 14 bases between them. The CDR3 has 15 residues. This specimen belongs to a study of T cell responses to AZD1222 COVID-19 vaccine. The assay was immunoSEQ multiplex PCR, and TCRdb's table has in-frame clones only and misses some. The data contain about 150,000 clones, roughly 90% of them singletons. General study points: At baseline, just five or six AZD1222 recipients tested seropositive. Vaccine-associated CD4 TCRs spanned spike, dominant at 160-218 and 743-854.

The clonotype was recovered from an adult in good health. Sequenced material: peripheral blood, taken on day 0 of AZD1222 vaccination. This chain links TRBV5-1 with TRBJ2-3; the D is unclear. As DNA, the CDR3 is TGCGCCAGCAGCTTGGGTATGGGTATGGTGGATACGCAGTATTTT. Translated, it gives CASSLGMGMVDTQYF.